The 27 T cell receptor beta chains reported below all come from one sample, sequenced in a study of control samples from healthy donors and cancer patients. TCRdb's copy holds only in-frame clones and misses some; the assay was immunoSEQ multiplex PCR. The sample contains 150,000 or so clones, over 90% of which appear only once. Sequenced material: blood. The receptors were gathered from a man aged 50 to 59 in good health.

V usage is TRBV28 and J usage is TRBJ2-7, with 8 bases matching TRBD2. The V and J ends lost 7 bases and 4 bases, in that order; junction bases with no gene match: 15. Germline V gene lookup returns CDR1 MDHEN and CDR2 SYDVKM. The CDR3 totals 16 residues. CDR3 DNA sequence: TGTGCCAGCACCACCTCGGCGTCTAGCGGGTGGTACGAGCAGTACTTC. This encodes CASTTSASSGWYEQYF.

The V call is TRBV27, the J call TRBJ1-4; D unresolved. Trimming cost V 8 bases and J 3 bases, with 10 bases left between them. Germline V gives CDR1 MNHEY, CDR2 SMNVEV (reference sequence). The length of the CDR3 is 13 residues. CDR3 residues: CASRGLANEKLFF. The CDR3 nucleotides read TGTGCCAGCCGAGGGTTAGCTAATGAAAAACTGTTTTTT.

The chain couples TRBV27 to TRBJ2-1; a possible D gene is TRBD2 (5 bases). V lost 8 bases, J lost 6 bases, and 8 bases lay in between. Germline values: CDR1 MNHEY, CDR2 SMNVEV (reference sequence). CDR3 length: 11 amino acids. CDR3 region: CASSSGNEQFF. The CDR3 nucleotides read TGTGCCAGCTCCAGCGGCAATGAGCAGTTCTTC.

The chain joins TRBV4-1 to TRBJ2-7, with 7 nucleotides matching TRBD2. This CDR3 spans 14 amino acids. The junction had 2 bases not matched to a gene; V was cut back by 1 base and J by 2 bases. Germline assignment: CDR1 MGHRA and CDR2 YSYEKL. The chain's CDR3 is CASSQASGAYEQYF. The CDR3 coding sequence is TGCGCCAGCAGCCAAGCAAGCGGGGCCTACGAGCAGTACTTC.

The chain carries TRBV10-2 and TRBJ2-1; 12 nucleotides match TRBD2. Per the germline V gene, CDR1 is WSHSY and CDR2 is SAAADI. This CDR3 contains 19 residues. V gave up 4 bases and J gave up 4 bases; unmatched junction bases: 14. CDR3 sequence reads: CASSAPVKWTSGNYNEQFF. The DNA of the CDR3 is TGCGCCAGCAGTGCCCCCGTAAAGTGGACTAGCGGGAATTACAATGAGCAGTTCTTC.

The chain joins TRBV19 to TRBJ2-1, with D maybe TRBD2 (5 bases). Germline values: CDR1 LNHDA, CDR2 SQIVND (reference sequence). The CDR3 spans 15 residues. With 7 bases removed from V and 0 bases from J, the gap between germline ends came to 13 bases. CDR3 coding DNA: TGTGCCAGTACGAAGTCGGGGAACTCCTACAATGAGCAGTTCTTC. Protein product: CASTKSGNSYNEQFF.

The chain combines TRBV19 with TRBJ1-5; maybe TRBD1 (6 bases). The V end was cut by 3 bases, the J end by 1 base, with 19 bases between. Germline lookup yields CDR1 LNHDA and CDR2 SQIVND (reference sequence). The CDR3 runs 18 residues. The CDR3 is CASSIRTQGGMSNQPQHF. For the CDR3, the DNA is TGTGCCAGTAGTATCCGAACACAGGGAGGGATGAGCAATCAGCCCCAGCATTTT.

The chain joins TRBV5-1 to TRBJ2-1; 7 nucleotides align to TRBD1. The CDR3 sequence is 14 residues long. Germline V CDR1 and CDR2: SGHRS, YFSETQ. V gave up 0 bases and J gave up 8 bases; unmatched junction bases: 5. CDR3 sequence reads: CASSLGQGWHEQFF. DNA for the CDR3: TGCGCCAGCAGCTTGGGACAGGGCTGGCATGAGCAGTTCTTC.

The chain has TRBV30 and TRBJ2-1; 9 positions agree with TRBD2. The CDR3 length is 12 residues. CDR1 is GTSNPN, CDR2 SVGIG, per germline (reference sequence). The V and J ends lost 4 bases and 11 bases, in that order; junction bases with no gene match: 6. As DNA, the CDR3 is TGTGCCTGGAAAACTAGCGGGTTGAAGCAGTTCTTC. Encoded protein: CAWKTSGLKQFF.

The chain joins TRBV19 to TRBJ1-1, with 7 nucleotides matching TRBD1. The CDR3 has 12 residues. The germline CDR1 and CDR2 sequences are LNHDA and SQIVND (reference sequence). The CDR3 bases are TGTGCATCGGGACAGTTGAACACTGAAGCTTTCTTT. This codes for CASGQLNTEAFF.

This rearrangement joins TRBV6-5 to TRBJ2-1, with D possibly TRBD2 on 6 matching bases. The CDR3 totals 11 residues. The germline V gene has CDR1 MNHEY and CDR2 SVGAGI. V was trimmed by 6 bases and J by 13 bases, leaving 13 bases between them. This CDR3 reads CASREGLAQFF. CDR3 in DNA: TGTGCCAGCAGGGAGGGGTTGGCTCAGTTCTTC.

The V call is TRBV28, the J call TRBJ1-2; D ambiguous. Germline V lookup: CDR1 MDHEN, CDR2 SYDVKM. This CDR3 has 12 residues. The V and J ends lost 6 bases and 1 base respectively, with 6 bases between them. The CDR3 DNA sequence: TGTGCCAGCAGGACGTTTAACTATGGCTACACCTTC. Residues: CASRTFNYGYTF.

This sequence joins TRBV19 and TRBJ2-7; no definite D call. The V gene's germline CDR1 is LNHDA and CDR2 SQIVND (reference sequence). V was clipped by 3 bases and J by 5 bases, with 20 bases between them. There are 16 residues in the CDR3. CDR3 nucleotides: TGTGCCAGTAGTATGTCCCCCCCGGCGAGTCACGACGAGCAGTACTTC. This sequence encodes CASSMSPPASHDEQYF.

The V and J genes are TRBV5-8 and TRBJ2-5, with 8 positions matching TRBD1. The CDR3 extends over 15 amino acids. J was trimmed by 3 bases and V by 4 bases; bases with no gene match: 8. The germline V gene has CDR1 SGHTS and CDR2 YDEGEE. In DNA, the CDR3 is TGTGCCAGCAGCCACAGGACAGGGTGGGAAGAGACCCAGTACTTC. This gives the protein CASSHRTGWEETQYF.

This chain connects TRBV28 to TRBJ2-2; D is uncertain. Germline loops: CDR1 MDHEN, CDR2 SYDVKM. The CDR3 length is 13 residues. V was cut by 6 bases and J by 7 bases, with 12 bases left in between. CDR3 in amino acids: CASRDGLVGELFF. Written as DNA, the CDR3 is TGTGCCAGCAGAGATGGGTTGGTCGGGGAGCTGTTTTTT.

The chain recombines TRBV19 with TRBJ2-2; no reliable D call. Trimming stripped 9 bases from V and 4 bases from J, with 12 bases between. The CDR3 runs to 13 residues. The germline V gene encodes CDR1 LNHDA and CDR2 SQIVND (reference sequence). CDR3 protein: CASPRPVTGELFF. The CDR3, as DNA: TGTGCCAGCCCGCGACCAGTCACCGGGGAGCTGTTTTTT. Full variable domain (remainder filled in from reference TRBV19 and TRBJ2-2): DGGITQSPKYLFRKEGQNVTLSCEQNLNHDAMYWYRQDPGQGLRLIYYSQIVNDFQKGDIAEGYSVSREKKESFPLTVTSAQKNPTAFYLCASPRPVTGELFFGEGSRLTVL.

This chain joins TRBV14 and TRBJ2-3; TRBD1 matches at 8 bases. Germline CDR1 SGHDN, CDR2 FVKESK. The CDR3 sequence is 16 residues long. V lost 4 bases and J lost 2; bases outside the gene matches: 8. The CDR3 protein is CASSPLTGDFTDTQYF. The CDR3 nucleotides are TGTGCCAGCAGCCCGCTGACAGGGGACTTCACAGATACGCAGTATTTT.

J is TRBJ1-2 and V is TRBV11-2; 7 bases line up with TRBD1. V lost 6 bases, J lost 7 bases, and 17 bases stayed unmatched. The CDR3 has 16 residues. Germline values: CDR1 SGHAT, CDR2 FQNNGV. The CDR3 DNA sequence: TGTGCCAGCAGGTCCTTGATGAAGACAGGGAAGGGTGGCTACACCTTC. Translating it yields CASRSLMKTGKGGYTF.

V and J are TRBV9 and TRBJ2-1; TRBD2 matches 8 bases. The CDR3 covers 15 residues. Germline V gives CDR1 SGDLS, CDR2 YYNGEE. V shed 3 bases and J 4 bases; nucleotides not matched to a gene: 6. CDR3 sequence (DNA): TGTGCCAGCAGCGAGACTAGCGCCTCATACAATGAGCAGTTCTTC. It codes for CASSETSASYNEQFF.

The chain has TRBV11-2 and TRBJ2-1; 7 bases align to TRBD2. This CDR3 has 16 residues. V lost 5 bases and J lost 2; bases outside the gene matches: 9. The germline gives CDR1 SGHAT, CDR2 FQNNGV. CDR3 residues: CASSRGGGSPYNEQFF. The CDR3, as DNA: TGTGCCAGCAGCCGAGGTGGCGGGAGCCCCTACAATGAGCAGTTCTTC. Combining the CDR3 with reference TRBV11-2 and TRBJ2-1 gives the whole variable domain EAGVAQSPRYKIIEKRQSVAFWCNPISGHATLYWYQQILGQGPKLLIQFQNNGVVDDSQLPKDRFSAERLKGVDSTLKIQPAKLEDSAVYLCASSRGGGSPYNEQFFGPGTRLTVL.

The chain joins TRBV3-1 (or the pseudogene TRBV3-2) to TRBJ2-1; TRBD2 matches 10 bases. The V and J ends lost 4 bases and 8 bases, in that order; junction bases with no gene match: 8. The CDR3 totals 15 residues. The germline gives CDR1 LGHDT, CDR2 YNNKEL (reference sequence). CDR3 nucleotides: TGTGCCAGCAGCCGCCCCCAGCGGGAGGGCGATGAGCAGTTCTTC. This encodes CASSRPQREGDEQFF.

V is TRBV2 and J is TRBJ2-2; weak D call: TRBD2 (5 bases). CDR3 length: 14 residues. Germline V gives CDR1 SNHLY, CDR2 FYNNEI. Trimming pared 4 bases from V and 4 bases from J, leaving 10 bases between. Written as DNA, the CDR3 is TGTGCCAGCAGTGGAGGGAAAGGCACCGGGGAGCTGTTTTTT. It yields the protein CASSGGKGTGELFF.

V is TRBV15 and J is TRBJ2-2; D may be TRBD1 (5 bases). Germline CDR1 is LNHNV and CDR2 is YYDKDF (reference sequence). The length of the CDR3 is 15 residues. V shed 6 bases and J shed 3 bases, with 14 bases lying between them. CDR3 nucleotide sequence: TGTGCCACCAGGGCAGGGCAGGAGCACACCGGGGAGCTGTTTTTT. Translated: CATRAGQEHTGELFF. The whole variable domain, remainder taken from reference TRBV15 and TRBJ2-2, is DAMVIQNPRYQVTQFGKPVTLSCSQTLNHNVMYWYQQKSSQAPKLLFHYYDKDFNNEADTPDNFQSRRPNTSFCFLDIRSPGLGDTAMYLCATRAGQEHTGELFFGEGSRLTVL.

This sequence joins TRBV28 and TRBJ2-1; 9 nucleotides align to TRBD1. Germline trimming cut 5 bases from V and 4 bases from J; bases unmatched to any gene: 6. This CDR3 contains 15 residues. Germline loops: CDR1 MDHEN, CDR2 SYDVKM. CDR3 in amino acids: CASSRRTGAYNEQFF. CDR3 DNA: TGTGCCAGCAGTCGCCGGACAGGGGCATACAATGAGCAGTTCTTC.

The chain employs TRBV2 and TRBJ1-2; D unresolved. Trimming pared 4 bases from V and 4 bases from J, leaving 10 bases between. The CDR3 covers 13 residues. The germline CDR1 and CDR2 sequences are SNHLY and FYNNEI. CDR3 in DNA: TGTGCCAGCAGTGTCGAAAGCCCCTATGGCTACACCTTC. Translation: CASSVESPYGYTF.

This clone was counted a few times. The junction departs from germline at one end; a sequencing error may be responsible. This CDR3 is CASREAVGTRGTEAFF. DNA for the CDR3: TGTGCCAGCAGGGAAGCCGTCGGGACGAGGGGCACTGAAGCTTTCTTT. The genes are TRBV6-1 and TRBJ1-1, with D tentatively TRBD1 (5 bases). The CDR3 runs to 16 residues. Looked up from germline, CDR1 is MNHNS and CDR2 is SASEGT.

This rearrangement joins TRBV7-6 to TRBJ2-1; D possibly matches TRBD1 or TRBD2 (5 bases each). This CDR3 region has 16 residues. Trimming took off 1 base at V and 0 bases at J, with 10 bases between the two ends. Germline CDR1 SGHVS, CDR2 FNYEAQ. Here the CDR3 reads CASSLEAGSSYNEQFF. The CDR3 nucleotides are TGTGCCAGCAGCTTAGAAGCAGGGAGCTCCTACAATGAGCAGTTCTTC.